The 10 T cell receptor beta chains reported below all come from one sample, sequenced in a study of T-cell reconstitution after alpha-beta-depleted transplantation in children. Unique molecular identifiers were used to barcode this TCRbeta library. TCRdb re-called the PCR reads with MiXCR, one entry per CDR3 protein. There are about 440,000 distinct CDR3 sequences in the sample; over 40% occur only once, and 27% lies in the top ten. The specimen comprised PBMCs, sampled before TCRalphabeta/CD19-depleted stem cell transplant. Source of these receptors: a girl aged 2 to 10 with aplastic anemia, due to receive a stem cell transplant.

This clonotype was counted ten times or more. CDR3 sequence reads: CASSRDRGRGETQYF. CDR3 in DNA: TGTGCCAGCAGCCGGGACAGGGGGCGCGGGGAGACCCAGTACTTC. This rearrangement joins TRBV28 to TRBJ2-5; 12 positions match TRBD1. The germline CDR1 and CDR2 sequences are MDHEN and SYDVKM. The V segment lost 6 bases and the J segment 5 bases; nucleotides outside the gene matches: 7. The CDR3 loop spans 15 amino acids.

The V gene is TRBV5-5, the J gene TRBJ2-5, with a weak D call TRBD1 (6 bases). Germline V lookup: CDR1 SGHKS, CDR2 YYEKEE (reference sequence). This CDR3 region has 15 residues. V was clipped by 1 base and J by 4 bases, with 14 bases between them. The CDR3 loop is CASSLWGPLGETQYF. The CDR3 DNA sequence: TGTGCCAGCAGCTTGTGGGGGCCTTTAGGAGAGACCCAGTACTTC.

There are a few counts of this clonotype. CDR3 amino acids: CSARGVAGGYEQYF. The CDR3 nucleotides read TGCAGTGCCCGGGGGGTAGCGGGGGGGTACGAGCAGTACTTC. The chain carries TRBV20-1 and TRBJ2-7; TRBD2 matches at 11 bases. CDR1 and CDR2 (germline): DFQATT, SNEGSKA (reference sequence). The V gene end was trimmed by 6 bases and the J gene end by 4 bases; junction bases not matched to a gene: 8. The CDR3 contains 14 residues.

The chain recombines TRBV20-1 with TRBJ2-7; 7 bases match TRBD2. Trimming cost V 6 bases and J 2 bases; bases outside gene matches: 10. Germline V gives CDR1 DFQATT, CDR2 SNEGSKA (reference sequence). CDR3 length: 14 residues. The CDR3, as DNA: TGCAGTGCCGAGATGGGGGGGGGTCCCTACGAGCAGTACTTC. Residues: CSAEMGGGPYEQYF.

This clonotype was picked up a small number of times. CDR3 in DNA: TGTGCCAGCAGTAGACTAGCGGGGGGGCCCAATGAGCAGTTCTTC. Protein product: CASSRLAGGPNEQFF. The chain uses TRBV6-1 and TRBJ2-1; 14 nucleotides align to TRBD2. The CDR3 is 15 amino acids. Germline V gene lookup returns CDR1 MNHNS and CDR2 SASEGT. V trimming: 5 bases; J trimming: 6 bases; junction bases outside the gene matches: 3.

CDR3 nucleotide sequence: TGTGCCAGCAGTGGACAGGGGGAGACCCAGTACTTC. Translation: CASSGQGETQYF. The chain joins TRBV28 to TRBJ2-5, with TRBD1 matching over 9 bases. The V gene end was trimmed by 5 bases and the J gene end by 5 bases; junction bases not matched to a gene: 0. Germline V lookup: CDR1 MDHEN, CDR2 SYDVKM. CDR3 length: 12 residues.

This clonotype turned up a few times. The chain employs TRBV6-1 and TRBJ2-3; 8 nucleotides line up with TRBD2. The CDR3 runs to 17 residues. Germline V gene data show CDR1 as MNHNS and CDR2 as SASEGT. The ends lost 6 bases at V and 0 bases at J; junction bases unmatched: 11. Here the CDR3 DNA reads TGTGCCAGCAGGAGGCGGGGGGCAACTATAAGCACAGATACGCAGTATTTT. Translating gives CASRRRGATISTDTQYF.

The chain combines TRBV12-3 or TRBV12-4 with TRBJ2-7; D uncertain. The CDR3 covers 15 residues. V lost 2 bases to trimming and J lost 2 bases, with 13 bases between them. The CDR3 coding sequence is TGTGCCAGCAGTTTACAAGGGCACCATACCTACGAGCAGTACTTC. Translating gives CASSLQGHHTYEQYF.

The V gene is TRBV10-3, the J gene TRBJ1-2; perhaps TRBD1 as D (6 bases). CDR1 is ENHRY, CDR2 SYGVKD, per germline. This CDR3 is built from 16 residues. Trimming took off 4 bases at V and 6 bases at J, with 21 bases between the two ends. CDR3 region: CAISARIGGAWDGYTF. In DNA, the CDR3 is TGTGCCATCAGTGCGCGGATTGGGGGCGCGTGGGATGGCTACACCTTC.

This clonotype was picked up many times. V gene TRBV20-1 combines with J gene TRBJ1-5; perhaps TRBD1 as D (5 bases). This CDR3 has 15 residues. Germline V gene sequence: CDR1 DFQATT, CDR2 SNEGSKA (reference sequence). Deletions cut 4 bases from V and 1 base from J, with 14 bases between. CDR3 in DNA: TGCAGTGCTAAACCCCCCGGGGGGAGCAATCAGCCCCAGCATTTT. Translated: CSAKPPGGSNQPQHF.